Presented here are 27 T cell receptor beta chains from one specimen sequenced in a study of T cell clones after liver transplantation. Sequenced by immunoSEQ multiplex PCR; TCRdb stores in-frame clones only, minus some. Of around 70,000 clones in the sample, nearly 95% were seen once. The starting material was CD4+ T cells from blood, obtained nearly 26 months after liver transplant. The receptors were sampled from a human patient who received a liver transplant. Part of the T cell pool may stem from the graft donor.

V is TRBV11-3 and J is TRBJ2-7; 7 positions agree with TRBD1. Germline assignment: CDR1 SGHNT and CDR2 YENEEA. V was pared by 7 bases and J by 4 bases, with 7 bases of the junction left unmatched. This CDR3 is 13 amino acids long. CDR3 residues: CASTESRGYEQYF. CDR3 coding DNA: TGTGCCAGCACCGAAAGCAGGGGGTACGAGCAGTACTTC.

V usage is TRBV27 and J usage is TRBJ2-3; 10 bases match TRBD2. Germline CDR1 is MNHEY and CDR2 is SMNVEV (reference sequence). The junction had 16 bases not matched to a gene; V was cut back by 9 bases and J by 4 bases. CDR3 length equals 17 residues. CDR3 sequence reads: CASRGLAGDTLSDTQYF. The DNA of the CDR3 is TGTGCCAGTAGGGGGCTAGCGGGAGACACCCTATCAGATACGCAGTATTTT.

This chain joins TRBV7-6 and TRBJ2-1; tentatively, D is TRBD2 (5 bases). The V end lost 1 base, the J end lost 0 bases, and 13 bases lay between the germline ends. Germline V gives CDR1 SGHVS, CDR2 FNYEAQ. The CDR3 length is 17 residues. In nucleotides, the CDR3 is TGTGCCAGCAGCTTAGTAGGCTCGCGGGTCTCCTACAATGAGCAGTTCTTC. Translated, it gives CASSLVGSRVSYNEQFF.

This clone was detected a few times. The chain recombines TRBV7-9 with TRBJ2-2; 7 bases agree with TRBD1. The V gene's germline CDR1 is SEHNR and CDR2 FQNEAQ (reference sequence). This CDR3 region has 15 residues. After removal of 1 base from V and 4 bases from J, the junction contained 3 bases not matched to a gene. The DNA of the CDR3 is TGTGCCAGCAGCTTAGGGACAGGACTCACCGGGGAGCTGTTTTTT. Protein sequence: CASSLGTGLTGELFF.

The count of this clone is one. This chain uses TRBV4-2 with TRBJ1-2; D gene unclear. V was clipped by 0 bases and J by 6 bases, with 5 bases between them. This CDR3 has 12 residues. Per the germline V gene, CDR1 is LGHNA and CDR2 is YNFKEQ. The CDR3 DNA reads TGTGCCAGCAGCCAAGATCACGATGGCTACACCTTC. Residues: CASSQDHDGYTF.

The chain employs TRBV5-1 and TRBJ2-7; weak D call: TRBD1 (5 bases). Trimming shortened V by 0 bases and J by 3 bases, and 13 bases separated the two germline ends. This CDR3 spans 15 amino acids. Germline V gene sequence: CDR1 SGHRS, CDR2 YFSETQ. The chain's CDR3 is CASSLVLQGNYEQYF. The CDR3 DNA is TGCGCCAGCAGCTTGGTATTGCAGGGAAACTACGAGCAGTACTTC. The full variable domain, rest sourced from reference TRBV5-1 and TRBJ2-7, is KAGVTQTPRYLIKTRGQQVTLSCSPISGHRSVSWYQQTPGQGLQFLFEYFSETQRNKGNFPGRFSGRQFSNSRSEMNVSTLELGDSALYLCASSLVLQGNYEQYFGPGTRLTVT.

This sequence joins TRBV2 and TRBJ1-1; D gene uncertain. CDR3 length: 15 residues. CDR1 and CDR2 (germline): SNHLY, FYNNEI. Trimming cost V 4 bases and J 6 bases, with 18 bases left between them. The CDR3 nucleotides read TGTGCCAGCAGTGGGGGAGGCCGGGGTGAATCTGAAGCTTTCTTT. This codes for CASSGGGRGESEAFF.

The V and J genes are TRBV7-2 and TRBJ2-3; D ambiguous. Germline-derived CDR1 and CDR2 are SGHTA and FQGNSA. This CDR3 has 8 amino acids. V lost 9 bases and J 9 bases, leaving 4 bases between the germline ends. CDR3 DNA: TGTGCCAGTGGGACGCAGTATTTT. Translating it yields CASGTQYF.

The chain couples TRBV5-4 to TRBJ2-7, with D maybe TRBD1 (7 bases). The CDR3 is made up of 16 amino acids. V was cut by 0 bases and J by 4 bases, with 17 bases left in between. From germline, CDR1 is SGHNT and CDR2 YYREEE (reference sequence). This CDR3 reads CASSLAGSGGMYEQYF. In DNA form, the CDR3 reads TGTGCCAGCAGCTTGGCCGGGTCAGGGGGGATGTACGAGCAGTACTTC.

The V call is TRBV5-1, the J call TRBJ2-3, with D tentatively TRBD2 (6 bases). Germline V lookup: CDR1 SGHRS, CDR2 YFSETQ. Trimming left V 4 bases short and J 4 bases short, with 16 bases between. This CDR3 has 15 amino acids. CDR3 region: CASSLEVPGADTQYF. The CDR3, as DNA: TGCGCCAGCAGCCTGGAGGTACCGGGAGCAGATACGCAGTATTTT.

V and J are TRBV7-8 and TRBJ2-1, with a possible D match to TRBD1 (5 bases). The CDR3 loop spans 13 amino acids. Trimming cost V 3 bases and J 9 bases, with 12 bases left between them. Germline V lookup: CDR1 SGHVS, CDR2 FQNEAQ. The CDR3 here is CASSFSWGGEQFF. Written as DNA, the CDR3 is TGTGCCAGCAGCTTCTCCTGGGGCGGTGAGCAGTTCTTC.

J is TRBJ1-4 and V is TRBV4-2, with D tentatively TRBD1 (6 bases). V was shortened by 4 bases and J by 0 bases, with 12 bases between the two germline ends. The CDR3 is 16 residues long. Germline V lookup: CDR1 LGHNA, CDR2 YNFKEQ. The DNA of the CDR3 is TGTGCCAGCAGCCTTAATGGGGGGCCAACTAATGAAAAACTGTTTTTT. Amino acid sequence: CASSLNGGPTNEKLFF.

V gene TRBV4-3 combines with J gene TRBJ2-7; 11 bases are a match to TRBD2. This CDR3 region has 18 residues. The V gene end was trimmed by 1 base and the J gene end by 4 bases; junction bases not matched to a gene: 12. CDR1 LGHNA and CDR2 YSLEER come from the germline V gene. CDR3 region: CASSQVPPTSGSMYEQYF. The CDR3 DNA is TGCGCCAGCAGCCAAGTACCTCCTACTAGCGGGAGTATGTACGAGCAGTACTTC.

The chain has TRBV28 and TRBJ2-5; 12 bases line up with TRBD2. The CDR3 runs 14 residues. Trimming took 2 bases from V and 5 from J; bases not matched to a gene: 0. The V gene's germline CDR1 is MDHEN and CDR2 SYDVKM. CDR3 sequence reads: CASSLLAGGETQYF. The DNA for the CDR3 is TGTGCCAGCAGTTTACTAGCGGGAGGGGAGACCCAGTACTTC.

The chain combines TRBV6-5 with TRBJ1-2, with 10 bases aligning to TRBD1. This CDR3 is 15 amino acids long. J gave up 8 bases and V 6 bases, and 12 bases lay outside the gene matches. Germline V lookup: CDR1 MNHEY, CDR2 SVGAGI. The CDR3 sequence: CASRARQGATTGYTF. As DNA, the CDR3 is TGTGCCAGCAGAGCTCGACAGGGGGCTACAACGGGCTACACCTTC.

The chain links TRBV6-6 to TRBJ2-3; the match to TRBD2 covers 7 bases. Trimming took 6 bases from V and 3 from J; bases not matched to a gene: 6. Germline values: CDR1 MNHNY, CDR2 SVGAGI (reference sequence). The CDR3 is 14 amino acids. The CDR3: CASRGASGTDTQYF. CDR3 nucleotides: TGTGCCAGCAGAGGGGCTAGCGGAACAGATACGCAGTATTTT.

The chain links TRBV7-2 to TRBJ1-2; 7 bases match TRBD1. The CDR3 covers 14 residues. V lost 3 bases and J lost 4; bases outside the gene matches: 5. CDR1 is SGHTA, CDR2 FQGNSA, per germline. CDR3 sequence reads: CASSFFAGGYGYTF. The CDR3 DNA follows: TGTGCCAGCAGCTTCTTTGCAGGGGGCTATGGCTACACCTTC.

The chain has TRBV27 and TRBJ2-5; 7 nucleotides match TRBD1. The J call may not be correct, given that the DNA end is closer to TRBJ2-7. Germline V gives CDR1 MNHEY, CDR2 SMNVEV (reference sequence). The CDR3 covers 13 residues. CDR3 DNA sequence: TGTGCCAGCAGTTGGGACAGAACCTACGAGCAGTACTTC. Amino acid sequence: CASSWDRTYEQYF.

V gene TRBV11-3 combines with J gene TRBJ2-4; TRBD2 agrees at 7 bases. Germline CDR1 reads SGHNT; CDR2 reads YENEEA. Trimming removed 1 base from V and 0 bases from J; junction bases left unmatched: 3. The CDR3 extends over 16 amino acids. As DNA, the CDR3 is TGTGCCAGCAGCTTAGCTGGGGGGGGAGCCAAAAACATTCAGTACTTC. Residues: CASSLAGGGAKNIQYF. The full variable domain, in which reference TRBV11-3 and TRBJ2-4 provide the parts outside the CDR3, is EAGVVQSPRYKIIEKKQPVAFWCNPISGHNTLYWYLQNLGQGPELLIRYENEEAVDDSQLPKDRFSAERLKGVDSTLKIQPAELGDSAVYLCASSLAGGGAKNIQYFGAGTRLSVL.

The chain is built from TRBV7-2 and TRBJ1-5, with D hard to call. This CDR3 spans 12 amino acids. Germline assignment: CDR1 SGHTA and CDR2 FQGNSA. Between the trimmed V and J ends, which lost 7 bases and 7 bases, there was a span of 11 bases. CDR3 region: CASTFEGQPQHF. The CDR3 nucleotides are TGTGCCAGCACCTTTGAGGGCCAGCCCCAGCATTTT. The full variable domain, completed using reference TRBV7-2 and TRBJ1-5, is GAGVSQSPSNKVTEKGKDVELRCDPISGHTALYWYRQSLGQGLEFLIYFQGNSAPDKSGLPSDRFSAERTGGSVSTLTIQRTQQEDSAVYLCASTFEGQPQHFGDGTRLSIL.

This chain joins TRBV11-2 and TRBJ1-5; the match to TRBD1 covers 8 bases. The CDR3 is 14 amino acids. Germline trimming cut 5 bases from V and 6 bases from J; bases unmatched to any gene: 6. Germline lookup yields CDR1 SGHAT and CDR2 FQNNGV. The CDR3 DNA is TGTGCCAGCAGCCTGGACAGGGCTCGTCAGCCCCAGCATTTT. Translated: CASSLDRARQPQHF.

In DNA, the CDR3 is TGTGCCAGCACCTCCCCGACTAGCTCCTACGAGCAGTACTTC. Protein product: CASTSPTSSYEQYF. The rearrangement joins TRBV6-6 to TRBJ2-7, with D tentatively TRBD2 (6 bases). V lost 7 bases and J 0 bases, leaving 13 bases between the germline ends. CDR1 and CDR2 from the germline V gene are MNHNY and SVGAGI (reference sequence). This CDR3 contains 14 residues.

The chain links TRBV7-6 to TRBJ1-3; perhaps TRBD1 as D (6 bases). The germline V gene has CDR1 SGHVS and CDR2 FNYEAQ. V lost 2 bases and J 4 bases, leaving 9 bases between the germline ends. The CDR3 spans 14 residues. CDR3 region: CASSLTGNGNTIYF. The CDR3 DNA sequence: TGTGCCAGCAGCTTAACAGGGAACGGAAACACCATATATTTT.

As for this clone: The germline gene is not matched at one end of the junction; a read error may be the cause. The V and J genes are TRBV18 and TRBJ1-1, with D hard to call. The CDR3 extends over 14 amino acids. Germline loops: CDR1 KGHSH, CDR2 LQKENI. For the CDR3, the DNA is TGTGCCAGCTCACCAGGTTTGGGGAACCCTGAAGCTTTCTTT. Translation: CASSPGLGNPEAFF.

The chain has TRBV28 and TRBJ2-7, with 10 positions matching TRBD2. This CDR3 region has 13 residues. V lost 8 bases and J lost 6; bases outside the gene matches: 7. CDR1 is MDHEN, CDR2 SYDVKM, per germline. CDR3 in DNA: TGTGCCAGCCGGGCAGCGGGAGGGGTCGAGCAGTACTTC. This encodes CASRAAGGVEQYF.

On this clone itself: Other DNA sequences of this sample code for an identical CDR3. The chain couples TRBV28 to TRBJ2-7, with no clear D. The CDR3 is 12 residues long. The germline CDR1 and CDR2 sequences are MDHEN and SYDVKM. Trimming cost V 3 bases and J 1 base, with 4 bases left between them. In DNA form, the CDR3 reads TGTGCCAGCAGTTTGGGGTCCTACGAGCAGTACTTC. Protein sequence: CASSLGSYEQYF.

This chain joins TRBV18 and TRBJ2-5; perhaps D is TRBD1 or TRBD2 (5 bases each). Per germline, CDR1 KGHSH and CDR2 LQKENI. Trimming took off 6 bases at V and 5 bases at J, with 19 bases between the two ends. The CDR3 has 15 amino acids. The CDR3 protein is CASSTIPGPRETQYF. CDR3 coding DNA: TGTGCCAGCTCGACGATTCCGGGACCCCGGGAGACCCAGTACTTC.